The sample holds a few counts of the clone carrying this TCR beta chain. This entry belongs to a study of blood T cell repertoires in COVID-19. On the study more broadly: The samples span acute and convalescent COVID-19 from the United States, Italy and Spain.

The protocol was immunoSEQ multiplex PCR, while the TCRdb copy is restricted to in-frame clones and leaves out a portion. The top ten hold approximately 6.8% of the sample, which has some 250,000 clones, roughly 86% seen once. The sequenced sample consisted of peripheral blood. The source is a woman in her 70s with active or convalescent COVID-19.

CDR3 sequence reads: CASSINSGSAAEAFF. The CDR3 DNA reads TGTGCCAGTAGTATAAATTCGGGGAGTGCGGCTGAAGCTTTCTTT. This chain connects TRBV19 to TRBJ1-1; D uncertain. This CDR3 is 15 amino acids long. CDR1 LNHDA and CDR2 SQIVND come from the germline V gene (reference sequence). V shed 2 bases and J shed 6 bases, with 16 bases lying between them.